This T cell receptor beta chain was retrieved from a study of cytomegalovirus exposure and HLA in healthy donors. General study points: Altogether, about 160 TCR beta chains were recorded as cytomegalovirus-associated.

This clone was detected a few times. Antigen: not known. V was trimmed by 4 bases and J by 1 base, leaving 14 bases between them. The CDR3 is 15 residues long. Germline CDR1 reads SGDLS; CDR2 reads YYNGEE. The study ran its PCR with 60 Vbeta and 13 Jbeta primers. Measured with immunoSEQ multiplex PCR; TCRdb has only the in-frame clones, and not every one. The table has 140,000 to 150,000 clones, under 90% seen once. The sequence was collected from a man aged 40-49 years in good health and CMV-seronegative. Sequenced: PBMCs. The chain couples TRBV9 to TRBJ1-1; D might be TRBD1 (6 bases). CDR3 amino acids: CASSPTGTQNTEAFF. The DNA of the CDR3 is TGTGCCAGCAGCCCAACCGGGACACAGAACACTGAAGCTTTCTTT.